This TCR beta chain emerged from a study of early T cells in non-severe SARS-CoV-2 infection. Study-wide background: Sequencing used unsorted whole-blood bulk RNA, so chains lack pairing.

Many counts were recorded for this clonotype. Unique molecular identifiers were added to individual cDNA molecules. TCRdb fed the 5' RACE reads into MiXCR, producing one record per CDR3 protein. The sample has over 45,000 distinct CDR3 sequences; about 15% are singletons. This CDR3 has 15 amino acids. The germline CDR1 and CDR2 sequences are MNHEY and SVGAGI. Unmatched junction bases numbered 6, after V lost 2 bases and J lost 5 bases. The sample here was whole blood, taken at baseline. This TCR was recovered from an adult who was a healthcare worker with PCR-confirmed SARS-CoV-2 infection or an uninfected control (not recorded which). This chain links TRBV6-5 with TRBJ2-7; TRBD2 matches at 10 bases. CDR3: CASSYTGLARNEQYF. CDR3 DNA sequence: TGTGCCAGCAGTTACACGGGACTAGCGAGGAACGAGCAGTACTTC.